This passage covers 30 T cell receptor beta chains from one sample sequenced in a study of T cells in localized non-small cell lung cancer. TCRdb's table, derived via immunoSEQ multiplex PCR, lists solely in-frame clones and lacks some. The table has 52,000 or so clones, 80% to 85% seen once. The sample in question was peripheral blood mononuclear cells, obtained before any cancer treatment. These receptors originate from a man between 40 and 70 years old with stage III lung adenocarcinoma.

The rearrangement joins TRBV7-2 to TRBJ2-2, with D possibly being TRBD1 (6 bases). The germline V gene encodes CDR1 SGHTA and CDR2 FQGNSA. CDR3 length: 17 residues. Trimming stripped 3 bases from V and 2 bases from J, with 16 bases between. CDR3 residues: CASSFPAAGTNTGELFF. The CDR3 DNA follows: TGTGCCAGCAGCTTCCCCGCCGCCGGGACAAACACCGGGGAGCTGTTTTTT.

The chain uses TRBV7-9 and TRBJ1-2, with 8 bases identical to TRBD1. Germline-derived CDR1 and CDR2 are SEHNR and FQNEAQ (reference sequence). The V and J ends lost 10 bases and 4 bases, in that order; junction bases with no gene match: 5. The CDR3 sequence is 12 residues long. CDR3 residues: CATSDRGYGYTF. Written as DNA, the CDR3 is TGTGCCACCTCCGACAGGGGCTATGGCTACACCTTC.

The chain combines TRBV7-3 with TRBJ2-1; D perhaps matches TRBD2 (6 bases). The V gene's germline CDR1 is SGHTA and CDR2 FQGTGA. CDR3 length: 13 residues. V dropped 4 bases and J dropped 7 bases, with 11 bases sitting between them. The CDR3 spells CASSSWDFNEQFF. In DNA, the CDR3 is TGTGCCAGCAGCTCATGGGACTTTAATGAGCAGTTCTTC. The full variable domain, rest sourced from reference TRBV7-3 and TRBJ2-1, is GAGVSQTPSNKVTEKGKYVELRCDPISGHTALYWYRQSLGQGPEFLIYFQGTGAADDSGLPNDRFFAVRPEGSVSTLKIQRTERGDSAVYLCASSSWDFNEQFFGPGTRLTVL.

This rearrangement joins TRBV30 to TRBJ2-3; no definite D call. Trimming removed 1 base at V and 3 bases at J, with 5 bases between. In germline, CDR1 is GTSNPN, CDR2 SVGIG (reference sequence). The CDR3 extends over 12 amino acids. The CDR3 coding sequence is TGTGCCTGGAGTGAAGGGACAGATACGCAGTATTTT. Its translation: CAWSEGTDTQYF.

CDR3 bases: TGCAGCGTTGATTCCGGGGAGCTGTTTTTT. This gives the protein CSVDSGELFF. The chain combines TRBV29-1 with TRBJ2-2; D remains ambiguous. V shed 3 bases and J shed 6 bases, with 2 bases lying between them. The CDR3 is 10 residues long. CDR1 and CDR2 (germline): SQVTM, ANQGSEA.

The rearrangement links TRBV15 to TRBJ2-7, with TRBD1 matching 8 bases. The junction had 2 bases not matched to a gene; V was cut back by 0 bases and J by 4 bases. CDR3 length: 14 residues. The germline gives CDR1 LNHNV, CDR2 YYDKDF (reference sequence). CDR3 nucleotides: TGTGCCACCAGCAGAGACAGGGGGCGGTACGAGCAGTACTTC. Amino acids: CATSRDRGRYEQYF.

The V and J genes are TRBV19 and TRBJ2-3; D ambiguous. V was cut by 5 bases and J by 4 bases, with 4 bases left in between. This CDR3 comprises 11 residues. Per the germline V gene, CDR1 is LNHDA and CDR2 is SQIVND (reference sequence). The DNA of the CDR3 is TGTGCCAGTAGTGGGTCAGATACGCAGTATTTT. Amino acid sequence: CASSGSDTQYF. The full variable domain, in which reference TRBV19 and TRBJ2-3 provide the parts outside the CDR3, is DGGITQSPKYLFRKEGQNVTLSCEQNLNHDAMYWYRQDPGQGLRLIYYSQIVNDFQKGDIAEGYSVSREKKESFPLTVTSAQKNPTAFYLCASSGSDTQYFGPGTRLTVL.

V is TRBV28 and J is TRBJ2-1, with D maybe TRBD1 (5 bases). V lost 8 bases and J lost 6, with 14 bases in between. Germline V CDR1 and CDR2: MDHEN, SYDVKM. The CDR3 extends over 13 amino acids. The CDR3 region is CASGQGSPNEQFF. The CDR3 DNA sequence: TGTGCCAGCGGGCAGGGCTCTCCCAATGAGCAGTTCTTC.

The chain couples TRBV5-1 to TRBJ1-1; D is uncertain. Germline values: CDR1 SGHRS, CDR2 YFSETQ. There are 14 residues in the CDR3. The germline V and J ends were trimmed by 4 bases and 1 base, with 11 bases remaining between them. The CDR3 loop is CASSAQTENTEAFF. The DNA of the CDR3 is TGCGCCAGCAGCGCCCAGACGGAGAACACTGAAGCTTTCTTT.

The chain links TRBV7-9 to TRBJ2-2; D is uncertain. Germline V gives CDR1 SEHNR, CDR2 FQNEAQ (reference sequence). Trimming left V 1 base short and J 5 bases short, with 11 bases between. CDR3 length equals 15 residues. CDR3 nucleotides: TGTGCCAGCAGCTTAGGTGGTAGCCAGACCGGGGAGCTGTTTTTT. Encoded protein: CASSLGGSQTGELFF.

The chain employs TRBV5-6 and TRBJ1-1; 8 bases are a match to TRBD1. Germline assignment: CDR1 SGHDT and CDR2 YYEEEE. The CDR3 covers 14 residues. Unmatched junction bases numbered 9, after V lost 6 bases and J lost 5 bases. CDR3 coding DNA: TGTGCCAGCACCCGGACAGGGATTGGGACTGAAGCTTTCTTT. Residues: CASTRTGIGTEAFF.

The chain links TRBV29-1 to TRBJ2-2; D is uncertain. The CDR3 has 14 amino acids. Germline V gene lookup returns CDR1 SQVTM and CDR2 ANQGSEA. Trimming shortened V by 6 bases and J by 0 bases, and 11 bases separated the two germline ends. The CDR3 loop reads CSVRPQANTGELFF. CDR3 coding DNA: TGCAGCGTCCGCCCCCAAGCGAACACCGGGGAGCTGTTTTTT.

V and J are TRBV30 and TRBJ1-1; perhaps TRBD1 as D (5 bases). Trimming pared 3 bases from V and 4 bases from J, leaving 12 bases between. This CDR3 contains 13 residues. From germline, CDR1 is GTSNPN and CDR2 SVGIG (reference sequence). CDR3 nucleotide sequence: TGTGCCTGGAGCAAAGCGGGGACCACTGAAGCTTTCTTT. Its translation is CAWSKAGTTEAFF.

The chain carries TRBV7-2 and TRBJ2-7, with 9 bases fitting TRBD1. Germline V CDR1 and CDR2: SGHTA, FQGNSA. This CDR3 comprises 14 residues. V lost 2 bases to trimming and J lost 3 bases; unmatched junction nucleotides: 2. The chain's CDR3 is CASSLTGGGYEQYF. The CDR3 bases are TGTGCCAGCAGCTTAACAGGGGGCGGCTACGAGCAGTACTTC.

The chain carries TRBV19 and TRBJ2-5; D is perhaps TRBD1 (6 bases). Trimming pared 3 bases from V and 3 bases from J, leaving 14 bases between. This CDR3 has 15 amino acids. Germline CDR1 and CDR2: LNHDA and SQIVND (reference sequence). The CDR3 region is CASSMARGVEETQYF. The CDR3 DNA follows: TGTGCCAGTAGTATGGCCAGGGGCGTCGAAGAGACCCAGTACTTC.

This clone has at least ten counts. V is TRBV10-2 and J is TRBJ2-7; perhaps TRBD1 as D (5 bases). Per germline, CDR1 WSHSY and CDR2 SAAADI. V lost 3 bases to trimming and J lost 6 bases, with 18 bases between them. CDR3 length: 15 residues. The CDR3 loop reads CASSDVVGRDSEQYF. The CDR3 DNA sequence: TGCGCCAGCAGTGATGTAGTGGGCAGGGATAGCGAGCAGTACTTC.

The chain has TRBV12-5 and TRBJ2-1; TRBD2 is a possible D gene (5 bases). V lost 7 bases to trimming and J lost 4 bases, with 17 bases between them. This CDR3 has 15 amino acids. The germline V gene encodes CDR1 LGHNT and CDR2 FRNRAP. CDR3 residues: CASVQIPGSYNEQFF. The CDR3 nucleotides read TGTGCTAGTGTACAGATTCCGGGATCATACAATGAGCAGTTCTTC.

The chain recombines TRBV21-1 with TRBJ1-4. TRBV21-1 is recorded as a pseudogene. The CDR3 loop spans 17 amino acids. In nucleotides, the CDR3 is TGTGCCAGCAGCAAAAGGCCCTCCCTTGCAACTAATGAAAAACTGTTTTTT. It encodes CASSKRPSLATNEKLFF.

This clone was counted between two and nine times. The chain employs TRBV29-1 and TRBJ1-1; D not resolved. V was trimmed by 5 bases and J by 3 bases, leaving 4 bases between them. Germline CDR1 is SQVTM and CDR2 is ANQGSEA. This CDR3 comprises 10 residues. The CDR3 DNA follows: TGCAGCGTTCGGGACACTGAAGCTTTCTTT. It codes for CSVRDTEAFF.

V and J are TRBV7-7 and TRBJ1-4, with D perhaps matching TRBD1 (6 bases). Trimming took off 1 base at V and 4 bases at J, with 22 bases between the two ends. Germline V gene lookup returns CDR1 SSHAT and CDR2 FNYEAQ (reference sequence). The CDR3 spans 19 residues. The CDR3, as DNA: TGTGCCAGCAGCTTAGTTGTCTTCGGACAGCTGCTTAATAATGAAAAACTGTTTTTT. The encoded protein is CASSLVVFGQLLNNEKLFF.

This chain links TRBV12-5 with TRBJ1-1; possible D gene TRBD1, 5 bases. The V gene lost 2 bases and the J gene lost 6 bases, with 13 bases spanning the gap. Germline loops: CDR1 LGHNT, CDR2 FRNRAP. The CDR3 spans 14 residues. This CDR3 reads CASGLNTGFAEAFF. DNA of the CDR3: TGTGCTAGTGGTTTGAACACAGGATTTGCTGAAGCTTTCTTT.

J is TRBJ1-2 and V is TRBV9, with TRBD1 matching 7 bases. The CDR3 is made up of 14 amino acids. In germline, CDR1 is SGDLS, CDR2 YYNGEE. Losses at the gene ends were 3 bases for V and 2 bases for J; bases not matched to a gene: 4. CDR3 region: CASSARDSNYGYTF. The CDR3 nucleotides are TGTGCCAGCAGCGCCCGGGACAGCAACTATGGCTACACCTTC.

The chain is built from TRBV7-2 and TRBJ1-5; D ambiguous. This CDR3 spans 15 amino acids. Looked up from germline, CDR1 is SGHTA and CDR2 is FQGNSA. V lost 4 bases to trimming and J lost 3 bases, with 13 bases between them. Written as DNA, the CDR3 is TGTGCCAGCAGCTCAAAACCAGGCCACAATCAGCCCCAGCATTTT. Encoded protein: CASSSKPGHNQPQHF.

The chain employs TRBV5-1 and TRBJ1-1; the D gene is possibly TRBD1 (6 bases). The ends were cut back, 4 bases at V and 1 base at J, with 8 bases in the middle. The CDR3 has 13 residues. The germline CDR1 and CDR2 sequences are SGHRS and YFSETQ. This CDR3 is CASSRGGNTEAFF. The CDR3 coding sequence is TGCGCCAGCAGCCGAGGGGGGAACACTGAAGCTTTCTTT.

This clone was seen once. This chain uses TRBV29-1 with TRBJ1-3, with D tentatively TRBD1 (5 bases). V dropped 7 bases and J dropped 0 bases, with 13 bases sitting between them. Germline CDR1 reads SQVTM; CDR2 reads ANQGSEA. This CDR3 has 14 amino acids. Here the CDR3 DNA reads TGCAGCGGCGTTAGGGGAGACTCTGGAAACACCATATATTTT. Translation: CSGVRGDSGNTIYF.

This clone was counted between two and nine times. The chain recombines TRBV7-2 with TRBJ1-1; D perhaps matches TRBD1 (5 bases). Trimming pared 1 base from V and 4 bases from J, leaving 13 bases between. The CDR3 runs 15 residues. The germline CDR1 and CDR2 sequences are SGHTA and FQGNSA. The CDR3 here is CASSLDGQTVTEAFF. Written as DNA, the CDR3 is TGTGCCAGCAGCTTAGACGGACAAACAGTCACTGAAGCTTTCTTT.

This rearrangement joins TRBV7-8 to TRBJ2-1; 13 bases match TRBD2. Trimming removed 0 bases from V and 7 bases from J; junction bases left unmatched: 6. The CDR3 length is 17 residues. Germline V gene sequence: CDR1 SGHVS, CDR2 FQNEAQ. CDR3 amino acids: CASSLAPGLAGFNEQFF. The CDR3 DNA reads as TGTGCCAGCAGCTTAGCGCCGGGACTAGCGGGATTTAATGAGCAGTTCTTC.

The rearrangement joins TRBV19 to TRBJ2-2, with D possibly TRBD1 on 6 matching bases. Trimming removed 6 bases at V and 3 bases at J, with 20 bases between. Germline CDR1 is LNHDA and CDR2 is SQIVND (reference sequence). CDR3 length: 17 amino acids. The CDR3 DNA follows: TGTGCCAGTAGCTCGACAGGTACTACCTCTTACACCGGGGAGCTGTTTTTT. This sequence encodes CASSSTGTTSYTGELFF.

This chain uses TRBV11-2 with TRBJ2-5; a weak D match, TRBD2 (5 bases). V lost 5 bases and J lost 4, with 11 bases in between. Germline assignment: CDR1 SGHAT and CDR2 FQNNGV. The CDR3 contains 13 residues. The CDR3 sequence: CASSAGLGETQYF. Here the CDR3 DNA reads TGTGCCAGCAGCGCGGGTCTAGGAGAGACCCAGTACTTC.

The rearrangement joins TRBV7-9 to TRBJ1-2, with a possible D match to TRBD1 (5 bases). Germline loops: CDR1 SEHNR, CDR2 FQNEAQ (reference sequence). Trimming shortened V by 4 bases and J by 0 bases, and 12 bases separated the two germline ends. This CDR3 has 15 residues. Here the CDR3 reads CASSSFGGTNYGYTF. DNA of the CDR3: TGTGCCAGCAGCTCCTTCGGGGGGACTAACTATGGCTACACCTTC.